Shown below are 9 T cell receptor beta chains from a single sample sequenced in a study of shared T cell receptors in the human thymus. The assay was immunoSEQ multiplex PCR, and TCRdb's table has in-frame clones only and misses some. The table lists approximately 400,000 clones, 95% of them singletons, with around 0.019% in the top ten. Sequencing was done on a sample of thymocytes. All receptors derive from a human donor.

The chain combines TRBV6-1 with TRBJ2-5, with D possibly TRBD2 on 6 matching bases. The CDR3 length is 13 residues. CDR1 is MNHNS and CDR2 is SASEGT in the germline V gene. V lost 4 bases, J lost 5 bases, and 11 bases lay in between. The chain's CDR3 is CASSGRETETQYF. The CDR3 coding sequence is TGTGCCAGCAGTGGGAGGGAGACGGAGACCCAGTACTTC.

V usage is TRBV20-1 and J usage is TRBJ1-2; D is ambiguous. In germline, CDR1 is DFQATT, CDR2 SNEGSKA (reference sequence). This CDR3 comprises 11 residues. Trimming pared 4 bases from V and 5 bases from J, leaving 8 bases between. This CDR3 is CSAMGRYGYTF. DNA for the CDR3: TGCAGTGCTATGGGCAGATATGGCTACACCTTC.

The J gene is TRBJ1-1, the V gene TRBV11-2; 7 bases match TRBD1. V was pared by 1 base and J by 7 bases, with 3 bases of the junction left unmatched. The CDR3 length is 13 residues. CDR1 is SGHAT and CDR2 is FQNNGV in the germline V gene. This CDR3 reads CASSLGQGDEAFF. CDR3 DNA sequence: TGTGCCAGCAGCTTAGGGCAGGGGGATGAAGCTTTCTTT.

The chain joins TRBV7-9 to TRBJ2-2; weak D call: TRBD2 (6 bases). Trimming stripped 5 bases from V and 2 bases from J, with 12 bases between. This CDR3 contains 15 residues. The germline V gene encodes CDR1 SEHNR and CDR2 FQNEAQ (reference sequence). The CDR3 DNA sequence: TGTGCCAGCAGCCGGCCAGCGGGCAACACCGGGGAGCTGTTTTTT. This encodes CASSRPAGNTGELFF.

V is TRBV28 and J is TRBJ2-5, with D hard to call. The CDR3 length is 14 residues. Germline V CDR1 and CDR2: MDHEN, SYDVKM. With 5 bases removed from V and 0 bases from J, the gap between germline ends came to 10 bases. The CDR3 protein is CASSPTPYQETQYF. CDR3 sequence (DNA): TGTGCCAGCAGTCCCACACCGTACCAAGAGACCCAGTACTTC.

The rearrangement links TRBV6-1 to TRBJ2-2; TRBD2 agrees at 7 bases. The CDR3 totals 14 residues. After removal of 0 bases from V and 5 bases from J, the junction contained 0 bases not matched to a gene. Germline CDR1 is MNHNS and CDR2 is SASEGT. CDR3 sequence reads: CASSEARGTGELFF. CDR3 coding DNA: TGTGCCAGCAGTGAAGCGCGGGGGACCGGGGAGCTGTTTTTT.

The V gene is TRBV2, the J gene TRBJ1-2; TRBD1 agrees at 8 bases. Germline trimming cut 5 bases from V and 8 bases from J; bases unmatched to any gene: 13. Germline V lookup: CDR1 SNHLY, CDR2 FYNNEI. There are 15 residues in the CDR3. The CDR3 region is CASSSNPGQGRGYTF. The CDR3 bases are TGTGCCAGCAGTTCAAATCCCGGACAGGGTCGGGGCTACACCTTC. Full variable domain (missing parts from reference TRBV2 and TRBJ1-2): EPEVTQTPSHQVTQMGQEVILRCVPISNHLYFYWYRQILGQKVEFLVSFYNNEISEKSEIFDDQFSVERPDGSNFTLKIRSTKLEDSAMYFCASSSNPGQGRGYTFGSGTRLTVV.

The chain has TRBV30 and TRBJ2-7; TRBD1 might be the D (5 bases). Deletions cut 0 bases from V and 2 bases from J, with 11 bases between. Germline-derived CDR1 and CDR2 are GTSNPN and SVGIG (reference sequence). There are 14 residues in the CDR3. Here the CDR3 reads CAWSVQEETYEQYF. The CDR3 region has the DNA TGTGCCTGGAGTGTACAGGAAGAGACCTACGAGCAGTACTTC. The full variable domain, its missing parts supplied by reference TRBV30 and TRBJ2-7, is SQTIHQWPATLVQPVGSPLSLECTVEGTSNPNLYWYRQAAGRGLQLLFYSVGIGQISSEVPQNLSASRPQDRQFILSSKKLLLSDSGFYLCAWSVQEETYEQYFGPGTRLTVT.

This clone has more than one count but fewer than ten. This chain links TRBV28 with TRBJ1-4, with 11 bases that match TRBD1. This CDR3 contains 20 residues. Germline V gives CDR1 MDHEN, CDR2 SYDVKM. The V segment lost 6 bases and the J segment 1 base; nucleotides outside the gene matches: 16. CDR3 residues: CASSPRSTPGTGGTNEKLFF. CDR3 in DNA: TGTGCCAGCAGCCCGAGATCGACTCCCGGGACAGGGGGAACTAATGAAAAACTGTTTTTT. The variable domain in full, completed from reference TRBV28 and TRBJ1-4, reads DVKVTQSSRYLVKRTGEKVFLECVQDMDHENMFWYRQDPGLGLRLIYFSYDVKMKEKGDIPEGYSVSREKKERFSLILESASTNQTSMYLCASSPRSTPGTGGTNEKLFFGSGTQLSVL.